The clone carrying this T cell receptor (beta chain) was observed many times. This sample is drawn from a study of T cells in Graves' hyperthyroidism and ophthalmopathy. Authors of the study amplified TCR beta CDR3 regions from RNA transcripts. TCR CDR3 underwent first-round RT-PCR with the HTBI primer set. TCRdb itself ran the multiplex PCR reads through MiXCR, one entry per CDR3 protein. Of about 200,000 distinct CDR3 sequences listed, about 17% are singletons. Germline V lookup: CDR1 SNHLY, CDR2 FYNNEI. V shed 3 bases and J shed 0 bases, with 11 bases lying between them. The CDR3 length is 15 residues.

Sequenced material: blood. V usage is TRBV2 and J usage is TRBJ1-2, with a possible D match to TRBD1 (5 bases). This TCR came from a woman aged 50 to 60 with Graves' hyperthyroidism. The CDR3 protein is CASSDGRGTNYGYTF. Written as DNA, the CDR3 is TGTGCCAGCAGTGATGGGAGGGGTACTAACTATGGCTACACCTTC.